Following are 25 T cell receptor beta chains from one sample sequenced in a study of chemoradiotherapy in HPV16-positive cancers. TCRdb's table, derived via immunoSEQ multiplex PCR, lists solely in-frame clones and lacks some. The table shows 25,000 to 40,000 clones, with approximately 88% occurring only once. This specimen was blood, taken from a patient who underwent chemoradiotherapy. These receptors were obtained from a human donor with HPV-associated anogenital cancer.

V usage is TRBV7-9 and J usage is TRBJ1-4, with TRBD1 matching 8 bases. CDR3 length: 14 amino acids. Germline CDR1 and CDR2: SEHNR and FQNEAQ (reference sequence). J lost 5 bases, V lost 1 base, and 0 bases had no gene match. The CDR3 sequence: CASSLGQGNEKLFF. The CDR3 coding sequence is TGTGCCAGCAGCTTAGGACAGGGGAATGAAAAACTGTTTTTT.

The chain joins TRBV2 to TRBJ2-6; D perhaps matches TRBD1 (5 bases). Germline V gene data show CDR1 as SNHLY and CDR2 as FYNNEI. The CDR3 sequence is 17 residues long. Trimming cost V 0 bases and J 4 bases, with 13 bases left between them. The CDR3 spells CASSEATRAAGANVLTF. Here the CDR3 DNA reads TGTGCCAGCAGTGAAGCCACCAGGGCGGCCGGGGCCAACGTCCTGACTTTC.

This chain uses TRBV18 with TRBJ2-3; the D is unclear. Germline loops: CDR1 KGHSH, CDR2 LQKENI. Deletions cut 0 bases from V and 5 bases from J, with 9 bases between. This CDR3 region has 14 residues. DNA for the CDR3: TGTGCCAGCTCACCACCCACACAAAGAGATACGCAGTATTTT. Protein sequence: CASSPPTQRDTQYF. Full variable domain (rest looked up from reference TRBV18 and TRBJ2-3): NAGVMQNPRHLVRRRGQEARLRCSPMKGHSHVYWYRQLPEEGLKFMVYLQKENIIDESGMPKERFSAEFPKEGPSILRIQQVVRGDSAAYFCASSPPTQRDTQYFGPGTRLTVL.

The chain joins TRBV11-2 to TRBJ2-7, with D perhaps matching TRBD1 or TRBD2 (5 bases each). Germline CDR1 SGHAT, CDR2 FQNNGV. This CDR3 has 13 amino acids. Trimming left V 8 bases short and J 0 bases short, with 11 bases between. CDR3 in DNA: TGTGCCAGCCGAGCAGGGAGCTCCTACGAGCAGTACTTC. Translated: CASRAGSSYEQYF.

V is TRBV10-2 and J is TRBJ2-1; TRBD2 agrees at 7 bases. Germline V gene lookup returns CDR1 WSHSY and CDR2 SAAADI. CDR3 size: 15 residues. V lost 0 bases, J lost 7 bases, and 6 bases stayed unmatched. For the CDR3, the DNA is TGCGCCAGCAGTGAGTCGGGAGGGCTAGCGAATGAGCAGTTCTTC. It translates to CASSESGGLANEQFF.

The V and J genes are TRBV28 and TRBJ2-3, with a weak D call TRBD2 (6 bases). The CDR3 contains 13 residues. Deletions cut 8 bases from V and 2 bases from J, with 11 bases between. CDR1 MDHEN and CDR2 SYDVKM come from the germline V gene. CDR3: CASEWGDTDTQYF. CDR3 nucleotide sequence: TGTGCCAGCGAGTGGGGGGACACAGATACGCAGTATTTT.

The chain has TRBV28 and TRBJ1-2; D perhaps matches TRBD1 (5 bases). V gave up 5 bases and J gave up 4 bases, with 8 bases separating them. The CDR3 is made up of 12 amino acids. CDR1 and CDR2 (germline): MDHEN, SYDVKM. CDR3 bases: TGTGCCAGCAGTCCAGACAGCTATGGCTACACCTTC. Protein: CASSPDSYGYTF.

This rearrangement joins TRBV20-1 to TRBJ1-1; tentatively, D is TRBD1 (6 bases). The CDR3 covers 11 residues. Germline values: CDR1 DFQATT, CDR2 SNEGSKA (reference sequence). In nucleotides, the CDR3 is TGCAGCGGTGTGGACAGCCCAGGGGCTTTCTTT. This encodes CSGVDSPGAFF.

The CDR3 sequence: CASSRALSSGNTIYF. The DNA of the CDR3 is TGCGCCAGCAGCCGCGCACTTAGCTCTGGAAACACCATATATTTT. The chain carries TRBV4-1 and TRBJ1-3, with D uncertain. Trimming took off 4 bases at V and 0 bases at J, with 10 bases between the two ends. This CDR3 has 15 residues. CDR1 and CDR2 from the germline V gene are MGHRA and YSYEKL.

In this sample, this clone turned up once. V is TRBV7-2 and J is TRBJ1-5; TRBD1 agrees at 10 bases. With V trimmed by 2 bases and J by 2 bases, 9 bases remained unmatched. CDR3 length: 18 residues. In germline, CDR1 is SGHTA, CDR2 FQGNSA. This CDR3 is CASSLRSTGGWGNQPQHF. CDR3 coding DNA: TGTGCCAGCAGCTTAAGGTCGACAGGGGGCTGGGGCAATCAGCCCCAGCATTTT.

Relative to its sample, this clone is medium-sized. V usage is TRBV4-1 and J usage is TRBJ1-3; D is uncertain. Germline V lookup: CDR1 MGHRA, CDR2 YSYEKL. There are 14 residues in the CDR3. V was cut by 1 base and J by 2 bases, with 6 bases left in between. The CDR3 here is CASSQGDAGNTIYF. CDR3 DNA: TGCGCCAGCAGCCAAGGAGACGCTGGAAACACCATATATTTT.

The V and J genes are TRBV6-5 and TRBJ1-3; D is perhaps TRBD1 (6 bases). Trimming removed 2 bases from V and 1 base from J, with 12 bases in between. The CDR3 has 16 residues. The germline V gene has CDR1 MNHEY and CDR2 SVGAGI. The CDR3 region is CASSYLRQASGNTIYF. The CDR3 DNA follows: TGTGCCAGCAGTTACCTAAGACAGGCGTCTGGAAACACCATATATTTT.

The chain couples TRBV6-5 to TRBJ1-3, with a possible D match to TRBD1 (5 bases). The length of the CDR3 is 15 residues. Per the germline V gene, CDR1 is MNHEY and CDR2 is SVGAGI. V gave up 2 bases and J gave up 4 bases, with 12 bases separating them. The DNA for the CDR3 is TGTGCCAGCAGTTACGGGGACCGCGCCGGAAACACCATATATTTT. Translating gives CASSYGDRAGNTIYF.

The chain is built from TRBV7-6 and TRBJ2-3, with TRBD2 identical over 9 bases. V lost 5 bases, J lost 5 bases, and 5 bases stayed unmatched. The CDR3 covers 14 residues. The V gene's germline CDR1 is SGHVS and CDR2 FNYEAQ. The CDR3 loop reads CASSLGLAEDTQYF. The CDR3 DNA follows: TGTGCCAGCAGCCTGGGACTAGCAGAAGATACGCAGTATTTT.

This clone was detected only a few times. The chain is built from TRBV7-2 and TRBJ1-2, with 7 nucleotides matching TRBD1. Unmatched junction bases numbered 7, after V lost 3 bases and J lost 6 bases. The CDR3 length is 14 residues. Germline-derived CDR1 and CDR2 are SGHTA and FQGNSA. The CDR3 here is CASSLNQGQHGYTF. The CDR3 DNA follows: TGTGCCAGCAGCTTGAACCAGGGACAGCATGGCTACACCTTC.

The chain combines TRBV5-4 with TRBJ2-6, with D unclear. The germline gives CDR1 SGHNT, CDR2 YYREEE (reference sequence). The CDR3 has 17 residues. V dropped 1 base and J dropped 0 bases, with 11 bases sitting between them. The DNA for the CDR3 is TGTGCCAGCAGCTTGATGAGTCTGAACTCTGGGGCCAACGTCCTGACTTTC. This translates into CASSLMSLNSGANVLTF.

This clone was counted once. V and J are TRBV5-1 and TRBJ2-1; 15 bases agree with TRBD2. CDR1 and CDR2 from the germline V gene are SGHRS and YFSETQ. The V gene end was trimmed by 3 bases and the J gene end by 2 bases; junction bases not matched to a gene: 3. This CDR3 is 17 amino acids long. The CDR3 protein is CASSWTSGGVTYNEQFF. CDR3 DNA sequence: TGCGCCAGCAGCTGGACTAGCGGGGGGGTAACCTACAATGAGCAGTTCTTC.

The chain recombines TRBV21-1 with TRBJ1-3. TRBV21-1 is described as a pseudogene. This CDR3 has 19 amino acids. In DNA form, the CDR3 reads TGTGCCAGCAGCAAGGGGACCTTCAGGGAAAGGCTCGTTGGAAACACCATATATTTT. Protein: CASSKGTFRERLVGNTIYF.

The chain links TRBV5-4 to TRBJ2-3; 13 nucleotides match TRBD2. There are 19 residues in the CDR3. With V trimmed by 0 bases and J by 2 bases, 9 bases remained unmatched. Germline CDR1 reads SGHNT; CDR2 reads YYREEE (reference sequence). This CDR3 reads CASSLAWTSGSSHTDTQYF. The CDR3 DNA reads TGTGCCAGCAGCTTGGCTTGGACTAGCGGGAGTTCTCACACAGATACGCAGTATTTT.

V is TRBV30 and J is TRBJ1-3, with no clear D. Germline V gene sequence: CDR1 GTSNPN, CDR2 SVGIG (reference sequence). The ends were cut back, 4 bases at V and 5 bases at J, with 12 bases in the middle. This CDR3 region has 13 residues. CDR3 residues: CAWTRPARNTIYF. The DNA for the CDR3 is TGTGCCTGGACTCGGCCAGCAAGAAACACCATATATTTT.

The V call is TRBV30, the J call TRBJ1-2, with a possible D match to TRBD1 (5 bases). Germline V lookup: CDR1 GTSNPN, CDR2 SVGIG (reference sequence). The CDR3 is 18 residues long. Trimming stripped 0 bases from V and 7 bases from J, with 27 bases between. The CDR3 protein is CAWSVGGVEGPWLRGYTF. CDR3 DNA sequence: TGTGCCTGGAGTGTGGGGGGTGTCGAAGGGCCCTGGCTACGTGGCTACACCTTC.

The J gene is TRBJ2-1, the V gene TRBV28; D not certain. This CDR3 contains 11 residues. Trimming left V 3 bases short and J 11 bases short, with 8 bases between. CDR1 and CDR2 (germline): MDHEN, SYDVKM. For the CDR3, the DNA is TGTGCCAGCAGTTTTACAATGAAGCAGTTCTTC. Its translation: CASSFTMKQFF.

The CDR3 region has the DNA TGTGCCATCAGTGGTCAACAGGGGAATGAGCAGTTCTTC. Its translation is CAISGQQGNEQFF. The rearrangement links TRBV10-3 to TRBJ2-1; 7 positions match TRBD1. V dropped 4 bases and J dropped 7; count of bases not matched to a gene: 4. Germline assignment: CDR1 ENHRY and CDR2 SYGVKD. There are 13 residues in the CDR3.

The chain recombines TRBV2 with TRBJ2-1, with D possibly being TRBD2 (5 bases). Germline values: CDR1 SNHLY, CDR2 FYNNEI. The CDR3 is 11 amino acids. Trimming cost V 4 bases and J 10 bases, with 8 bases left between them. The CDR3 reads CASSGAGEQFF. The CDR3 region has the DNA TGTGCCAGCAGTGGCGCGGGCGAGCAGTTCTTC.

The V and J genes are TRBV5-1 and TRBJ2-1; no clear D gene. CDR3 length: 12 amino acids. Trimming left V 5 bases short and J 5 bases short, with 8 bases between. CDR1 and CDR2 from the germline V gene are SGHRS and YFSETQ. DNA for the CDR3: TGCGCCAGCAGACAGTTCGACAATGAGCAGTTCTTC. It translates to CASRQFDNEQFF.